Listed below are T cell receptor beta chains from one sample, sequenced in a study of vaccination effects on CD4 cells after COVID-19. Some clones are missing from TCRdb's copy, which holds only in-frame ones; the method was immunoSEQ multiplex PCR. The sample records around 46,000 clones, 60% to 75% being singletons. These receptors are not linked to any known antigen. The sequencing here drew on CD4+ T cells from PBMCs cultured with a peptide pool, taken before COVID-19 vaccination. These receptors all come from a human donor who had a prior SARS-CoV-2 infection. The CDR3 runs from the conserved cysteine through the conserved F or W. A D gene is named only where the DNA matches it firmly. The listing skips clone size in some rows; elsewhere it reads once, few, many or a size class.

size: NA
V: TRBV5-1
D: NA
J: TRBJ1-6
CDR3: CASSLFGRDNSPLHF
DNA: TGCGCCAGCAGCTTGTTTGGGAGAGATAATTCACCCCTCCACTTT

size: few
V: TRBV5-1
D: NA
J: TRBJ1-4
CDR3: CASSLGRGGDEKLFF
DNA: TGCGCCAGCAGCTTGGGAAGAGGGGGAGATGAAAAACTGTTTTTT

size: NA
V: TRBV4-3
D: NA
J: TRBJ2-7
CDR3: CASSHSSHPGDEQYF
DNA: TGCGCCAGCAGCCACTCGTCACACCCCGGGGACGAGCAGTACTTC

size: few
V: TRBV18
D: TRBD1
J: TRBJ1-5
CDR3: CASSRQGISNQPQHF
DNA: TGTGCCAGCTCGCGACAGGGGATAAGCAATCAGCCCCAGCATTTT

size: NA
V: TRBV19
D: TRBD1
J: TRBJ1-1
CDR3: CASSRFHRGVNTEAFF
DNA: TGTGCCAGTAGTCGTTTCCACAGGGGGGTGAACACTGAAGCTTTCTTT

size: NA
V: TRBV30
D: NA
J: TRBJ2-5
CDR3: CAWSVLETQYF
DNA: TGTGCCTGGAGTGTACTAGAGACCCAGTACTTC

size: NA
V: TRBV5-1
D: NA
J: TRBJ2-3
CDR3: CASSTPGSTDTQYF
DNA: TGCGCCAGCAGCACGCCCGGGAGCACAGATACGCAGTATTTT

size: NA
V: TRBV5-1
D: NA
J: TRBJ2-3
CDR3: CASSLASGTDTQYF
DNA: TGCGCCAGCAGCTTAGCTAGCGGCACAGATACGCAGTATTTT

size: NA
V: TRBV5-1
D: TRBD1
J: TRBJ1-6
CDR3: CASSSDRGNSPLHF
DNA: TGCGCCAGCAGCTCGGACAGGGGTAATTCACCCCTCCACTTT

size: NA
V: TRBV11-3
D: NA
J: TRBJ2-7
CDR3: CASSNNNYEQYF
DNA: TGTGCCAGCAGCAACAATAACTACGAGCAGTACTTC

size: NA
V: TRBV5-1
D: NA
J: TRBJ1-1
CDR3: CASSFQGMETEAFF
DNA: TGCGCCAGCAGCTTTCAGGGGATGGAAACTGAAGCTTTCTTT

size: once
V: TRBV5-1
D: NA
J: TRBJ1-6
CDR3: CASSTMSTNSPLHF
DNA: TGCGCCAGCAGCACCATGAGCACCAATTCACCCCTCCACTTT

size: NA
V: TRBV7-8
D: NA
J: TRBJ2-2
CDR3: CASSLSSSRYTGELFF
DNA: TGTGCCAGCAGCCTCTCTAGTTCTAGGTACACCGGGGAGCTGTTTTTT

size: few
V: TRBV7-3
D: TRBD1
J: TRBJ2-7
CDR3: CASTKGAAYEQYF
DNA: TGTGCCAGCACCAAGGGGGCCGCGTACGAGCAGTACTTC

size: NA
V: TRBV7-2
D: NA
J: TRBJ2-7
CDR3: CASSHGTLSYEQYF
DNA: TGTGCCAGCAGCCATGGGACTTTATCCTACGAGCAGTACTTC

size: once
V: TRBV9
D: NA
J: TRBJ2-6
CDR3: CASGTYLSGANVLTF
DNA: TGTGCCAGCGGCACCTATCTCTCTGGGGCCAACGTCCTGACTTTC

size: NA
V: TRBV6-2/TRBV6-3
D: NA
J: TRBJ2-6
CDR3: CASSFARSPISGANVLTF
DNA: TGTGCCAGCAGTTTCGCCAGGTCACCTATCTCTGGGGCCAACGTCCTGACTTTC

size: NA
V: TRBV5-1
D: NA
J: TRBJ2-5
CDR3: CASSLSGETQYF
DNA: TGCGCCAGCAGCTTGTCAGGGGAGACCCAGTACTTC

size: medium-sized
V: TRBV10-3
D: NA
J: TRBJ1-6
CDR3: CAINRVGSPLHF
DNA: TGTGCCATCAACAGGGTGGGTTCACCCCTCCACTTT

size: NA
V: TRBV19
D: NA
J: TRBJ1-1
CDR3: CASTRLMMNTEAFF
DNA: TGTGCCAGTACCCGACTTATGATGAACACTGAAGCTTTCTTT

size: NA
V: TRBV2
D: NA
J: TRBJ1-1
CDR3: CASSDLTGSLGTEAFF
DNA: TGTGCCAGCAGTGACTTAACAGGGAGCCTGGGGACTGAAGCTTTCTTT

size: NA
V: TRBV10-3
D: NA
J: TRBJ1-3
CDR3: CAISGLGNTIYF
DNA: TGTGCCATCAGTGGGCTTGGAAACACCATATATTTT

size: NA
V: TRBV4-3
D: NA
J: TRBJ1-6
CDR3: CASSQDAGDGSPLHF
DNA: TGCGCCAGCAGCCAAGATGCAGGGGATGGCTCACCCCTCCACTTT

size: NA
V: TRBV18
D: NA
J: TRBJ2-5
CDR3: CASSPSDGSTVETQYF
DNA: TGTGCCAGCTCACCTTCTGACGGGAGTACGGTTGAGACCCAGTACTTC

size: NA
V: TRBV18
D: TRBD2
J: TRBJ2-1
CDR3: CASSQAGSNEQFF
DNA: TGTGCCAGCTCACAAGCGGGAAGCAATGAGCAGTTCTTC

size: NA
V: TRBV6-1
D: TRBD2
J: TRBJ2-1
CDR3: CASSELTGGRSEQFF
DNA: TGTGCCAGCAGTGAACTAACGGGAGGTCGTAGTGAGCAGTTCTTC

size: NA
V: TRBV5-1
D: TRBD2
J: TRBJ2-3
CDR3: CASSPRASGVGDTQYF
DNA: TGCGCCAGCAGCCCCAGGGCTAGCGGGGTAGGGGATACGCAGTATTTT

size: NA
V: TRBV10-3
D: TRBD2
J: TRBJ2-1
CDR3: CAIRPELADQDNEQFF
DNA: TGTGCCATCCGCCCAGAACTAGCGGACCAGGACAATGAGCAGTTCTTC

size: NA
V: TRBV7-8
D: NA
J: TRBJ2-2
CDR3: CASSFTVPNTGELFF
DNA: TGTGCCAGCAGCTTTACAGTTCCGAACACCGGGGAGCTGTTTTTT

size: NA
V: TRBV18
D: NA
J: TRBJ1-5
CDR3: CASSPMGREQPQHF
DNA: TGTGCCAGCTCACCCATGGGACGGGAACAGCCCCAGCATTTT

size: NA
V: TRBV21-1
D: NA
J: TRBJ2-2
CDR3: CAYYRDKNTGELFF
DNA: TGTGCCTACTACCGGGACAAGAACACCGGGGAGCTGTTTTTT

size: NA
V: TRBV4-1
D: TRBD2
J: TRBJ2-5
CDR3: CASSQEAGLGAVTQYF
DNA: TGCGCCAGCAGCCAAGAGGCCGGACTAGGCGCTGTGACCCAGTACTTC

size: NA
V: TRBV3-1/TRBV3-2
D: TRBD1
J: TRBJ2-7
CDR3: CASSPRQGAGEQYF
DNA: TGTGCCAGCAGCCCCCGACAGGGGGCGGGGGAGCAGTACTTC

size: NA
V: TRBV11-3
D: NA
J: TRBJ2-1
CDR3: CASSLGPVNEQFF
DNA: TGTGCCAGCAGCTTAGGTCCCGTCAATGAGCAGTTCTTC

size: NA
V: TRBV6-5
D: NA
J: TRBJ1-1
CDR3: CASSYDWPTENTEAFF
DNA: TGTGCCAGCAGTTACGATTGGCCGACAGAGAACACTGAAGCTTTCTTT

size: NA
V: TRBV7-3
D: TRBD2
J: TRBJ2-1
CDR3: CASSLRGGGGNEQFF
DNA: TGTGCCAGCAGCTTAAGGGGCGGGGGGGGAAATGAGCAGTTCTTC

size: NA
V: TRBV2
D: TRBD2
J: TRBJ2-7
CDR3: CASRTPGGLAYEQYF
DNA: TGTGCCAGCAGGACCCCGGGGGGTTTGGCCTACGAGCAGTACTTC

size: NA
V: TRBV7-7
D: TRBD1
J: TRBJ1-5
CDR3: CASSPHRTGGNQPQHF
DNA: TGTGCTAGCAGCCCCCATCGAACAGGGGGCAATCAGCCCCAGCATTTT

size: NA
V: TRBV9
D: NA
J: TRBJ2-3
CDR3: CASSVAVTRGTDTQYF
DNA: TGTGCCAGCAGCGTAGCTGTTACTAGGGGCACAGATACGCAGTATTTT